What follows are 14 T cell receptor beta chains derived from one specimen sequenced in a study of cytomegalovirus exposure and HLA in healthy donors. 60 Vbeta and 13 Jbeta primers were used in PCR. The repertoire was sequenced with immunoSEQ multiplex PCR; TCRdb's copy has only in-frame clones and lacks some. The data contain more than 100,000 clones, more than 70% of them singletons. The sample taken for sequencing was PBMCs. These receptors were obtained from a man aged 45-65 years in good health and CMV-seropositive.

The chain joins TRBV7-9 to TRBJ1-1; D remains unclear. CDR1 is SEHNR and CDR2 is FQNEAQ in the germline V gene (reference sequence). The CDR3 totals 12 residues. Trimming shortened V by 9 bases and J by 4 bases, and 12 bases separated the two germline ends. The CDR3 sequence is CASNLGGTEAFF. The CDR3 nucleotides are TGTGCCAGTAATCTTGGCGGCACTGAAGCTTTCTTT.

This chain connects TRBV18 to TRBJ1-1; D ambiguous. Between the trimmed V and J ends, which lost 3 bases and 11 bases, there was a span of 22 bases. CDR1 is KGHSH, CDR2 LQKENI, per germline. The CDR3 contains 15 residues. The CDR3 DNA sequence: TGTGCCAGCTCACCGATACCGTCCCCCTCCTTCGAGGCTTTCTTT. Translating gives CASSPIPSPSFEAFF.

This chain links TRBV7-6 with TRBJ2-2; D is unresolved. Germline V CDR1 and CDR2: SGHVS, FNYEAQ. Between the trimmed V and J ends, which lost 1 base and 4 bases, there was a span of 10 bases. The CDR3 runs to 15 residues. The CDR3 DNA reads as TGTGCCAGCAGCTTAGGCGTTGAGAGCACCGGGGAGCTGTTTTTT. It codes for CASSLGVESTGELFF. Combining the CDR3 with reference TRBV7-6 and TRBJ2-2 gives the whole variable domain GAGVSQSPRYKVTKRGQDVALRCDPISGHVSLYWYRQALGQGPEFLTYFNYEAQQDKSGLPNDRFSAERPEGSISTLTIQRTEQRDSAMYRCASSLGVESTGELFFGEGSRLTVL.

Only a few counts were recorded for this clone. V usage is TRBV29-1 and J usage is TRBJ1-1; 8 bases agree with TRBD1. With V trimmed by 2 bases and J by 4 bases, 9 bases remained unmatched. CDR3 length equals 15 residues. Germline V lookup: CDR1 SQVTM, CDR2 ANQGSEA. For the CDR3, the DNA is TGCAGCGTTGAAATGCTGGGAACAGGGGGCACTGAAGCTTTCTTT. Its translation: CSVEMLGTGGTEAFF. The variable domain in full, with the rest retrieved from reference TRBV29-1 and TRBJ1-1, is SAVISQKPSRDICQRGTSLTIQCQVDSQVTMMFWYRQQPGQSLTLIATANQGSEATYESGFVIDKFPISRPNLTFSTLTVSNMSPEDSSIYLCSVEMLGTGGTEAFFGQGTRLTVV.

The genes are TRBV19 and TRBJ2-1, with TRBD2 as a possible D gene (5 bases). The germline V and J ends were trimmed by 8 bases and 0 bases, with 11 bases remaining between them. The CDR3 has 14 amino acids. Germline assignment: CDR1 LNHDA and CDR2 SQIVND (reference sequence). DNA of the CDR3: TGTGCCAGTCAAGCGGAGCCCTCCTACAATGAGCAGTTCTTC. It codes for CASQAEPSYNEQFF.

The chain employs TRBV7-2 and TRBJ2-1; D not resolved. The CDR3 is 16 amino acids. Trimming took 3 bases from V and 0 from J, leaving 12 bases between them. Germline V gives CDR1 SGHTA, CDR2 FQGNSA. This chain's CDR3 is CASSLELVSSYNEQFF. The CDR3 DNA is TGTGCCAGCAGCTTGGAGCTGGTGAGCTCCTACAATGAGCAGTTCTTC. Full variable domain (missing parts from reference TRBV7-2 and TRBJ2-1): GAGVSQSPSNKVTEKGKDVELRCDPISGHTALYWYRQSLGQGLEFLIYFQGNSAPDKSGLPSDRFSAERTGGSVSTLTIQRTQQEDSAVYLCASSLELVSSYNEQFFGPGTRLTVL.

This clone was observed a single time. V gene TRBV6-1 combines with J gene TRBJ1-2; TRBD1 is a possible D gene (5 bases). Trimming left V 5 bases short and J 0 bases short, with 10 bases between. CDR1 and CDR2 from the germline V gene are MNHNS and SASEGT. This CDR3 is 14 amino acids long. This chain's CDR3 is CASSPGLANYGYTF. In nucleotides, the CDR3 is TGTGCCAGCAGTCCAGGGTTAGCTAACTATGGCTACACCTTC.

The gene calls are TRBV10-1 and TRBJ2-3; 8 bases fit TRBD1. CDR1 WNHNN and CDR2 SYGVQD come from the germline V gene (reference sequence). The CDR3 spans 14 residues. The V and J ends lost 6 bases and 3 bases, in that order; junction bases with no gene match: 5. The CDR3 here is CASSGDRGTDTQYF. CDR3 in DNA: TGCGCCAGCAGCGGCGACAGGGGTACAGATACGCAGTATTTT.

The gene calls are TRBV6-6 and TRBJ2-2; a weak D match, TRBD1 (6 bases). The length of the CDR3 is 14 residues. The V and J ends lost 7 bases and 3 bases respectively, with 12 bases between them. Germline loops: CDR1 MNHNY, CDR2 SVGAGI (reference sequence). The CDR3 loop reads CASISQGYTGELFF. In nucleotides, the CDR3 is TGTGCCAGCATAAGTCAGGGGTACACCGGGGAGCTGTTTTTT.

The CDR3 is CASSLVGQGVVNTEAFF. The CDR3 DNA follows: TGTGCCAGCAGCTTAGTCGGACAGGGAGTCGTTAACACTGAAGCTTTCTTT. V and J are TRBV11-2 and TRBJ1-1, with 8 bases lining up with TRBD1. Trimming took 1 base from V and 2 from J; bases not matched to a gene: 9. There are 17 residues in the CDR3. CDR1 and CDR2 (germline): SGHAT, FQNNGV.

The genes are TRBV4-2 and TRBJ2-6; D might be TRBD2 (5 bases). The V and J ends lost 8 bases and 0 bases respectively, with 20 bases between them. This CDR3 is built from 18 residues. CDR1 and CDR2 (germline): LGHNA, YNFKEQ. CDR3 loop: CASGLLGRDTSGANVLTF. For the CDR3, the DNA is TGTGCCAGCGGACTCCTGGGCCGCGACACCTCTGGGGCCAACGTCCTGACTTTC.

The chain is built from TRBV10-2 and TRBJ1-5; TRBD1 is a possible D gene (6 bases). The germline V gene encodes CDR1 WSHSY and CDR2 SAAADI. CDR3 length: 14 amino acids. Trimming removed 6 bases at V and 4 bases at J, with 13 bases between. CDR3 protein: CASSPQGRNQPQHF. The CDR3, as DNA: TGCGCCAGCAGCCCACAGGGTAGGAATCAGCCCCAGCATTTT.

This sequence joins TRBV7-9 and TRBJ2-3; 9 nucleotides agree with TRBD1. The germline CDR1 and CDR2 sequences are SEHNR and FQNEAQ (reference sequence). With 4 bases clipped from V and 3 bases from J, the junction kept 2 bases outside the gene matches. This CDR3 contains 14 residues. The CDR3 DNA reads TGTGCCAGCAGCTCCGACAGGGGGACAGATACGCAGTATTTT. It codes for CASSSDRGTDTQYF.

V gene TRBV10-3 combines with J gene TRBJ1-4; 9 bases line up with TRBD1. The germline V gene encodes CDR1 ENHRY and CDR2 SYGVKD. The CDR3 extends over 15 amino acids. V shed 4 bases, J shed 6 bases, and the junction held 6 bases outside the gene matches. The CDR3 nucleotides read TGTGCCATCAGTGGGGGGACAGGGCGGGATGAAAAACTGTTTTTT. Protein product: CAISGGTGRDEKLFF.